A single sample gave rise to the 29 T cell receptor beta chains below, sequenced in a study. MiXCR, run by TCRdb on the 5' RACE reads, gives a single entry per CDR3 protein. Found here are thousands of distinct CDR3 sequences, 6.5% to 8% of them singletons; the top ten hold about 6.8%. The sequencing input was total memory T cells from blood PBMCs. Subset here: transitional memory CD4+ T cells. These receptors were taken from a female donor with HIV.

In its sample, this clonotype is medium-sized. The CDR3 sequence is CASSFADRDTYGYTF. The DNA for the CDR3 is TGTGCCAGCAGCTTCGCGGACCGAGATACCTATGGCTACACCTTC. The gene calls are TRBV7-9 and TRBJ1-2; D is ambiguous. Trimming pared 3 bases from V and 4 bases from J, leaving 15 bases between. CDR3 length: 15 residues. Germline-derived CDR1 and CDR2 are SEHNR and FQNEAQ (reference sequence).

As to this clonotype: A much larger clone differs by one base, so this may be a read error. The J gene is TRBJ2-5, the V gene TRBV3-1, with 9 bases matching TRBD2. CDR1 and CDR2 from the germline V gene are LGHDT and YNNKEL (reference sequence). The CDR3 has 17 residues. Unmatched junction bases numbered 12, after V lost 0 bases and J lost 7 bases. CDR3 protein: CASSQEVRAGGHGTQYF. The CDR3 bases are TGTGCCAGCAGCCAAGAAGTGAGGGCGGGGGGGCATGGGACCCAGTACTTC.

The sample holds a few counts of this clonotype. The J gene is TRBJ2-1, the V gene TRBV11-2; tentatively, D is TRBD2 (7 bases). Trimming took off 4 bases at V and 0 bases at J, with 10 bases between the two ends. This CDR3 is built from 15 residues. The germline V gene encodes CDR1 SGHAT and CDR2 FQNNGV. In DNA, the CDR3 is TGTGCCAGCAGCTACGGGGGGCCCTCCTACAATGAGCAGTTCTTC. This translates into CASSYGGPSYNEQFF.

By share, this clonotype counts as medium-sized. Written as DNA, the CDR3 is TGTGCCAGCAGCTTAGCAAGCGGGCCAAACACCGGGGAGCTGTTTTTT. This sequence encodes CASSLASGPNTGELFF. The V and J genes are TRBV7-6 and TRBJ2-2; possible D gene TRBD2, 6 bases. Germline CDR1 and CDR2: SGHVS and FNYEAQ. This CDR3 spans 16 amino acids. The germline V and J ends were trimmed by 0 bases and 2 bases, with 10 bases remaining between them.

This clonotype is termed medium-sized. J is TRBJ1-1 and V is TRBV5-8; D unclear. The CDR3 sequence is 13 residues long. V lost 2 bases to trimming and J lost 2 bases, with 7 bases between them. Germline loops: CDR1 SGHTS, CDR2 YDEGEE. CDR3 DNA: TGTGCCAGCAGCTTCGGCCGTAACACTGAAGCTTTCTTT. Its translation: CASSFGRNTEAFF.

Within the sample, this clonotype is medium-sized. V gene TRBV28 combines with J gene TRBJ1-3; 8 nucleotides align to TRBD1. V lost 5 bases and J lost 2; bases outside the gene matches: 8. Germline CDR1 MDHEN, CDR2 SYDVKM. CDR3 size: 16 residues. The CDR3 bases are TGTGCCAGCAGTACCCGACAGGGGACGACTGGAAACACCATATATTTT. As protein: CASSTRQGTTGNTIYF.

This clonotype was counted only a few times. The CDR3 DNA follows: TGCGCCAGCAGCCAACTAAGGCAGGGGGGACCTTTGGACCAAGAGACCCAGTACTTC. Translation: CASSQLRQGGPLDQETQYF. This chain links TRBV4-3 with TRBJ2-5; maybe TRBD1 (7 bases). Germline-derived CDR1 and CDR2 are LGHNA and YSLEER. This CDR3 contains 19 residues. Trimming took 2 bases from V and 0 from J, leaving 22 bases between them.

Relative to its sample, this clonotype is medium-sized. The chain couples TRBV30 to TRBJ1-5; tentative D call: TRBD1 (5 bases). Germline V CDR1 and CDR2: GTSNPN, SVGIG (reference sequence). Trimming took 0 bases from V and 2 from J, leaving 14 bases between them. This CDR3 comprises 16 residues. CDR3 residues: CAWSVRGTERNQPQHF. The CDR3, as DNA: TGTGCCTGGAGTGTACGCGGGACCGAGCGCAATCAGCCCCAGCATTTT.

J is TRBJ1-3 and V is TRBV12-3 or TRBV12-4; D possibly corresponds to TRBD1 (5 bases). The CDR3 has 12 residues. V was shortened by 5 bases and J by 6 bases, with 8 bases between the two germline ends. The CDR3, as DNA: TGTGCCAGCAGTCGCGGACAAAACACCATATATTTT. Translating gives CASSRGQNTIYF.

V and J are TRBV12-3 or TRBV12-4 and TRBJ1-2, with a weak D call TRBD1 (6 bases). This CDR3 spans 17 amino acids. The germline V and J ends were trimmed by 2 bases and 7 bases, with 23 bases remaining between them. The CDR3 DNA reads as TGTGCCAGCAGTTTAAGGGCCGACGGACGGGAGGGGGGTGGCTACACCTTC. It specifies CASSLRADGREGGGYTF.

This clonotype is medium-sized within its sample. The gene calls are TRBV6-2 or TRBV6-3 and TRBJ2-7; no definite D call. V gave up 6 bases and J gave up 2 bases, with 11 bases separating them. Germline assignment: CDR1 MNHEY and CDR2 SVGEGT. The CDR3 loop spans 13 amino acids. Written as DNA, the CDR3 is TGTGCCAGCAGCCACCCGGCCCCCTACGAGCAGTACGTC. This gives the protein CASSHPAPYEQYV.

The genes are TRBV29-1 and TRBJ1-1, with a tentative D call TRBD1 (5 bases). CDR1 is SQVTM and CDR2 is ANQGSEA in the germline V gene. V was clipped by 7 bases and J by 1 base, with 13 bases between them. The CDR3 has 13 amino acids. This chain's CDR3 is CSAPWQGNTEAFF. As DNA, the CDR3 is TGCAGCGCGCCGTGGCAGGGGAACACTGAAGCTTTCTTT.

This clonotype is deemed medium-sized. The J gene is TRBJ1-6, the V gene TRBV4-3, with unresolved D. The CDR3 is 15 residues long. V shed 0 bases and J shed 10 bases, with 13 bases lying between them. Germline CDR1 and CDR2: LGHNA and YSLEER. CDR3 in DNA: TGCGCCAGCAGCCAAGACTTCAGACAAGGGTCACCCCTCCACTTT. Translation gives CASSQDFRQGSPLHF.

By its share, this clonotype is medium-sized. The rearrangement joins TRBV15 to TRBJ1-1, with 11 bases lining up with TRBD1. Per the germline V gene, CDR1 is LNHNV and CDR2 is YYDKDF (reference sequence). V gave up 5 bases and J gave up 4 bases; unmatched junction bases: 3. The CDR3 covers 14 residues. The CDR3 coding sequence is TGTGCCACCAGCTCGGGGACAGGGGGCACTGAAGCTTTCTTT. Its translation: CATSSGTGGTEAFF.

Relative to its sample, this clonotype is medium-sized (0.01 to 0.1%). The chain links TRBV7-9 to TRBJ1-2, with 8 bases that match TRBD1. The V gene's germline CDR1 is SEHNR and CDR2 FQNEAQ (reference sequence). The CDR3 is made up of 16 amino acids. V gave up 3 bases and J gave up 1 base; unmatched junction bases: 7. As DNA, the CDR3 is TGTGCCAGCAGCTTCCCTGGGACAGGATTTAACTATGGCTACACCTTC. This sequence encodes CASSFPGTGFNYGYTF.

Only a few counts were recorded for this clonotype. This chain uses TRBV29-1 with TRBJ1-2; 7 nucleotides match TRBD1. V gave up 5 bases and J gave up 2 bases; unmatched junction bases: 8. CDR3 length: 14 residues. The germline V gene has CDR1 SQVTM and CDR2 ANQGSEA. The CDR3 DNA sequence: TGCAGCGTTCAAGCTCAGGGGGGGAACTATGGCTACACCTTC. It specifies CSVQAQGGNYGYTF.

This clonotype is termed medium-sized. The V gene is TRBV5-4, the J gene TRBJ1-6, with D tentatively TRBD1 (5 bases). The CDR3 contains 15 residues. Trimming shortened V by 0 bases and J by 7 bases, and 11 bases separated the two germline ends. Germline V lookup: CDR1 SGHNT, CDR2 YYREEE (reference sequence). In DNA form, the CDR3 reads TGTGCCAGCAGCTTGGACAACGGGGGGAATTCACCCCTCCACTTT. Amino acid sequence: CASSLDNGGNSPLHF.

Within the sample, this clonotype is medium-sized. The chain is built from TRBV29-1 and TRBJ1-5; 7 bases fit TRBD1. CDR1 SQVTM and CDR2 ANQGSEA come from the germline V gene. Trimming removed 5 bases from V and 3 bases from J; junction bases left unmatched: 4. The CDR3 covers 13 residues. The CDR3 DNA sequence: TGCAGCGTTTCAGACAGGGTCAATCAGCCCCAGCATTTT. Protein: CSVSDRVNQPQHF.

V is TRBV6-1 and J is TRBJ1-5; TRBD1 is a possible D gene (6 bases). V was pared by 9 bases and J by 4 bases, with 10 bases between. This CDR3 comprises 12 residues. The germline gives CDR1 MNHNS, CDR2 SASEGT. CDR3 DNA sequence: TGTGCCAGTCAACAGGGTAATCAGCCCCAGCATTTT. Protein sequence: CASQQGNQPQHF.

In its sample, this clonotype ranks as medium-sized. V is TRBV11-1 and J is TRBJ1-2, with a tentative D call TRBD1 (6 bases). The CDR3 length is 13 residues. V lost 3 bases to trimming and J lost 4 bases, with 9 bases between them. The germline V gene encodes CDR1 SGHAT and CDR2 FQDESV (reference sequence). CDR3 nucleotides: TGTGCCAGCAGCTTCGGGACAACCTATGGCTACACCTTC. Its translation is CASSFGTTYGYTF.

Within the sample, this clonotype is large. The chain recombines TRBV4-1 with TRBJ1-5, with TRBD1 as a possible D gene (5 bases). V gave up 0 bases and J gave up 0 bases, with 6 bases separating them. CDR1 and CDR2 from the germline V gene are MGHRA and YSYEKL. The CDR3 sequence is 15 residues long. The CDR3 nucleotides are TGCGCCAGCAGCCAAGAAGGGGTTAGCAATCAGCCCCAGCATTTT. This translates into CASSQEGVSNQPQHF.

This clonotype is deemed medium-sized. The J gene is TRBJ1-6, the V gene TRBV15, with TRBD1 matching over 9 bases. Per the germline V gene, CDR1 is LNHNV and CDR2 is YYDKDF (reference sequence). The ends lost 1 base at V and 7 bases at J; junction bases unmatched: 5. The CDR3 is 16 residues long. CDR3 protein: CATSRGNTGGNSPLHF. CDR3 nucleotides: TGTGCCACCAGCAGAGGGAACACAGGGGGCAATTCACCCCTCCACTTT.

In the case of this clonotype: A much larger clone lies one base from this, so it may be a read error. This rearrangement joins TRBV20-1 to TRBJ1-2; D gene ambiguous. The CDR3 sequence is 15 residues long. Germline V CDR1 and CDR2: DFQATT, SNEGSKA (reference sequence). This CDR3 is CSAREPGRLNYGYNF. The CDR3 nucleotides read TGCAGTGCTAGAGAGCCCGGACGGCTTAACTATGGCTACAACTTC.

The CDR3, as DNA: TGTGCCAGCAGCCATTTCTCTCGCTCTGGAAACACCATATATTTT. Its translation: CASSHFSRSGNTIYF. The chain couples TRBV13 to TRBJ1-3, with D unresolved. The V end lost 5 bases, the J end lost 0 bases, and 11 bases lay between the germline ends. The CDR3 loop spans 15 amino acids. The germline CDR1 and CDR2 sequences are PRHDT and FYEKMQ (reference sequence).

Judged by abundance, this clonotype is medium-sized. The gene calls are TRBV6-2 or TRBV6-3 and TRBJ1-2; D perhaps matches TRBD1 (6 bases). CDR3 length: 14 amino acids. V gave up 7 bases and J gave up 2 bases, with 14 bases separating them. Germline V gives CDR1 MNHEY, CDR2 SVGEGT. The CDR3 is CASTPEGGNYGYTF. CDR3 in DNA: TGTGCCAGCACGCCAGAGGGGGGAAACTATGGCTACACCTTC.

Judged by abundance, this clonotype is medium-sized. This chain connects TRBV30 to TRBJ1-1, with D unresolved. The germline V gene has CDR1 GTSNPN and CDR2 SVGIG (reference sequence). CDR3 length: 16 residues. V was pared by 0 bases and J by 0 bases, with 14 bases between. The CDR3 nucleotides are TGTGCCTGGAGTGTAGAGTATCGGATCATGAACACTGAAGCTTTCTTT. Protein sequence: CAWSVEYRIMNTEAFF.

This clonotype has more than one count but fewer than ten. V gene TRBV12-3 or TRBV12-4 combines with J gene TRBJ1-2; tentative D call: TRBD1 (5 bases). V was cut by 7 bases and J by 4 bases, with 13 bases left in between. This CDR3 is 13 amino acids long. The DNA for the CDR3 is TGTGCCAGCACCGCAACAAGGGGCTATGGCTACACCTTC. It translates to CASTATRGYGYTF.

There are a few counts of this clonotype. The rearrangement links TRBV7-2 to TRBJ1-2; D remains ambiguous. The V end lost 3 bases, the J end lost 6 bases, and 11 bases lay between the germline ends. Germline assignment: CDR1 SGHTA and CDR2 FQGNSA. This CDR3 has 13 residues. CDR3 in amino acids: CASSFQVSNGYTF. The CDR3 DNA follows: TGTGCCAGCAGCTTTCAGGTCTCGAATGGCTACACCTTC.

This clonotype was seen a few times. The CDR3 spells CASRPDSNSNYGYTF. CDR3 nucleotide sequence: TGTGCCAGCAGACCGGACAGCAACTCTAACTATGGCTACACCTTC. The chain joins TRBV12-3 or TRBV12-4 to TRBJ1-2, with D maybe TRBD1 (6 bases). V lost 6 bases and J 0 bases, leaving 14 bases between the germline ends. The CDR3 loop spans 15 amino acids.